This TCR beta chain originates from a study of liver allograft versus peripheral blood T cells. The overall study: Transplanted-liver T cell receptor repertoires were compared with recipients' peripheral blood repertoires.

This clonotype is classed as large (0.1 to 1%). MiXCR was run by TCRdb on the reads, yielding one entry per CDR3 protein. The sample contains approximately 880 distinct CDR3 sequences, 15% to 20% of which appear only once. V lost 0 bases, J lost 9 bases, and 4 bases stayed unmatched. Germline assignment: CDR1 SGDLS and CDR2 YYNGEE. This CDR3 has 15 amino acids. The chain joins TRBV9 to TRBJ2-1, with 12 nucleotides matching TRBD2. The sequence derives from a human patient who had a liver transplant. Some T cells may trace back to the graft donor. The CDR3 is CASSVAASGRGEQFF. CDR3 nucleotide sequence: TGTGCCAGCAGCGTAGCGGCTAGCGGGAGGGGTGAGCAGTTCTTC.